One sample yielded the 3 T cell receptor beta chains listed below, sequenced in a study of cytomegalovirus exposure and HLA in healthy donors. The PCR ran on 60 Vbeta and 13 Jbeta primers. Clones were read by immunoSEQ multiplex PCR, and TCRdb kept only the in-frame ones, dropping some. Among roughly 130,000 clones listed, 6.5% to 9.5% were seen once. The sample was PBMCs. These receptors all come from a man aged 40-50 years in good health and CMV-seronegative.

This clone was counted only a few times. J is TRBJ2-5 and V is TRBV28, with 7 bases fitting TRBD2. The germline CDR1 and CDR2 sequences are MDHEN and SYDVKM. V lost 6 bases, J lost 5 bases, and 9 bases stayed unmatched. The CDR3 runs to 14 residues. CDR3 DNA: TGTGCCAGCAGCCCACAAAGCGGGGTTGAGACCCAGTACTTC. This sequence encodes CASSPQSGVETQYF.

The chain links TRBV2 to TRBJ1-4, with unresolved D. CDR1 is SNHLY, CDR2 FYNNEI, per germline. V lost 7 bases, J lost 8 bases, and 11 bases lay in between. CDR3 size: 12 residues. CDR3 DNA sequence: TGTGCCAGCACCCAGGTTCGGGAAAAACTGTTTTTT. It is translated as CASTQVREKLFF.

The CDR3 loop reads CASSSGLAGGLVEETQYF. CDR3 in DNA: TGCGCCAGCAGCTCGGGACTAGCGGGGGGGCTAGTGGAGGAGACCCAGTACTTC. This chain joins TRBV5-1 and TRBJ2-5; 16 bases match TRBD2. Germline CDR1 is SGHRS and CDR2 is YFSETQ. The J segment lost 5 bases and the V segment lost 3 bases, leaving 10 bases of the junction unmatched. This CDR3 spans 18 amino acids.